A selection of T cell receptor beta chains follows, all from one sample in a study of T-cell memory formation after mild COVID-19. TCRdb recomputed calls from the 5' RACE reads with MiXCR, one row per CDR3 protein. This table has some 310,000 distinct CDR3 sequences, roughly 20% appearing once. Sequenced sample: PBMCs or a T cell subset sorted from them (not recorded which). These receptors all come from a man aged 18-30 years who had mild COVID-19 (a few samples of this study predate the infection). Cell type and time point are not known. Both conserved end residues are part of each CDR3. The order of the fields is clone size, D gene, J gene, V gene, CDR3 protein, CDR3 DNA. D genes are given only for firm matches. Expanded clones get a size class; other rows say once, few or many, or leave the size out.

many | TRBD1 | TRBJ2-3 | TRBV24-1 | CATSDSRIQGAGTDTQYF | TGTGCCACCAGTGATTCTCGAATACAGGGGGCAGGCACAGATACGCAGTATTTT
. | TRBD1 | TRBJ1-1 | TRBV6-2/TRBV6-3 | CASSGNQGAEAFF | TGTGCCAGCAGTGGGAATCAGGGGGCTGAAGCTTTCTTT
few | TRBD1 | TRBJ1-2 | TRBV6-5 | CASSRQGANGYTF | TGTGCCAGCAGCCGTCAGGGGGCGAATGGCTACACCTTC
. | . | TRBJ2-3 | TRBV6-5 | CASSYTGSKTDTQYF | TGTGCCAGCAGTTACACAGGGTCGAAGACAGATACGCAGTATTTT
. | . | TRBJ2-2 | TRBV9 | CASRGNTGELFF | TGTGCCAGCAGGGGGAACACCGGGGAGCTGTTTTTT
few | TRBD2 | TRBJ2-3 | TRBV11-2 | CASSRLAEDPDTQYF | TGTGCCAGCAGCCGACTAGCGGAGGACCCAGATACGCAGTATTTT
. | TRBD2 | TRBJ2-5 | TRBV20-1 | CSASRGGPGETQYF | TGCAGTGCTAGTCGGGGGGGCCCGGGGGAGACCCAGTACTTC
. | TRBD2 | TRBJ2-1 | TRBV5-1 | CASSLAGPGPEQFF | TGCGCCAGCAGCTTAGCGGGGCCCGGCCCTGAGCAGTTCTTC
few | TRBD1 | TRBJ2-7 | TRBV7-8 | CASSFRDRGYEQYF | TGTGCCAGCAGCTTTCGGGACAGGGGCTACGAGCAGTACTTC
. | . | TRBJ1-2 | TRBV6-5 | CASSPLQGTHYGYTF | TGTGCCAGCAGTCCACTACAGGGTACCCACTATGGCTACACCTTC
few | . | TRBJ2-2 | TRBV4-3 | CASSQDSGTGELFF | TGCGCCAGCAGCCAAGATTCAGGGACCGGGGAGCTGTTTTTT
. | TRBD1 | TRBJ1-2 | TRBV6-5 | CASSYMTGGHYGYTF | TGTGCCAGCAGTTACATGACAGGGGGGCACTATGGCTACACCTTC
few | . | TRBJ1-3 | TRBV12-3/TRBV12-4 | CASSPPGGAAGNTIYF | TGTGCCAGCAGTCCTCCCGGGGGTGCAGCTGGAAACACCATATATTTT
. | . | TRBJ1-6 | TRBV5-1 | CASSLIYTPGRDSVDSPLHF | TGCGCCAGCAGCTTGATTTATACCCCGGGGCGAGACAGCGTGGATTCACCCCTCCACTTT
. | TRBD1 | TRBJ1-1 | TRBV12-3/TRBV12-4 | CASSLGDSDAFF | TGTGCCAGCAGCCTCGGGGACAGTGATGCTTTCTTT
. | . | TRBJ2-1 | TRBV7-9 | CASSLEPYVQFF | TGTGCCAGCAGCTTAGAACCCTACGTGCAGTTCTTC
. | TRBD1 | TRBJ2-2 | TRBV6-5 | CASTRRTGTMNTGELFF | TGTGCCAGCACTAGAAGGACAGGCACCATGAACACCGGGGAGCTGTTTTTT
. | . | TRBJ1-5 | TRBV29-1 | CSVSGGEYQPQHF | TGCAGCGTGTCCGGGGGCGAATATCAGCCCCAGCATTTT
. | TRBD2 | TRBJ2-5 | TRBV20-1 | CSAPSAGVETQYF | TGCAGTGCCCCGTCAGCGGGGGTTGAGACCCAGTACTTC
once | . | TRBJ1-2 | TRBV12-3/TRBV12-4 | CASSGRLSYYGYTF | TGTGCCAGCAGTGGCCGCCTATCTTACTATGGCTACACCTTC
. | . | TRBJ2-2 | TRBV4-2 | CASSHRTGELFF | TGTGCCAGCAGCCACCGAACCGGGGAGCTGTTTTTT
few | . | TRBJ2-5 | TRBV5-1 | CASSLGDPKGETQYF | TGCGCCAGCAGCCTGGGAGACCCTAAGGGGGAGACCCAGTACTTC
few | . | TRBJ2-1 | TRBV7-2 | CASSWRQGSGEQFF | TGTGCCAGCAGCTGGAGACAGGGAAGCGGGGAGCAGTTCTTC
. | . | TRBJ1-3 | TRBV5-1 | CASSSGTSRNTIYF | TGCGCCAGCAGCTCTGGGACAAGTAGAAACACCATATATTTT
few | TRBD1 | TRBJ2-6 | TRBV27 | CASSSTGGTPSSGANVLTF | TGTGCCAGCAGTTCGACAGGGGGCACCCCTTCCTCTGGGGCCAACGTCCTGACTTTC
. | . | TRBJ1-1 | TRBV20-1 | CSVLGPNTEAFF | TGCAGTGTTCTCGGGCCAAACACTGAAGCTTTCTTT
few | TRBD1 | TRBJ1-5 | TRBV20-1 | CSAALTGVKEPQHF | TGCAGTGCCGCACTCACAGGGGTAAAGGAGCCCCAGCATTTT
few | . | TRBJ1-1 | TRBV7-2 | CASSFPGGAIEAFF | TGTGCCAGCAGCTTTCCGGGAGGGGCGATTGAAGCTTTCTTT
few | TRBD1 | TRBJ2-1 | TRBV11-2 | CASWGQGVPEQFF | TGTGCCAGCTGGGGACAGGGGGTGCCTGAGCAGTTCTTC
. | . | TRBJ2-2 | TRBV6-2/TRBV6-3 | CAIQRTDRDTGELFF | TGTGCCATCCAAAGAACGGACAGAGACACCGGGGAGCTGTTTTTT
many | . | TRBJ2-1 | TRBV4-3 | CASSQDLRAWTNEQFF | TGCGCCAGCAGCCAAGATTTGCGGGCTTGGACCAATGAGCAGTTCTTC
. | . | TRBJ1-1 | TRBV4-3 | CASSQGSRMSTEAFF | TGCGCCAGCAGCCAAGGGTCCAGAATGAGCACTGAAGCTTTCTTT
many | . | TRBJ1-1 | TRBV6-4 | CASSAGGVNTEAFF | TGTGCCAGCAGTGCGGGAGGGGTGAACACTGAAGCTTTCTTT
few | . | TRBJ2-7 | TRBV27 | CASSTPAHSPYEQYF | TGTGCCAGCAGTACGCCCGCACACAGCCCCTACGAGCAGTACTTC
few | . | TRBJ2-7 | TRBV12-3/TRBV12-4 | CASSIRQAYEQYF | TGTGCCAGCAGTATCAGACAGGCCTACGAGCAGTACTTC